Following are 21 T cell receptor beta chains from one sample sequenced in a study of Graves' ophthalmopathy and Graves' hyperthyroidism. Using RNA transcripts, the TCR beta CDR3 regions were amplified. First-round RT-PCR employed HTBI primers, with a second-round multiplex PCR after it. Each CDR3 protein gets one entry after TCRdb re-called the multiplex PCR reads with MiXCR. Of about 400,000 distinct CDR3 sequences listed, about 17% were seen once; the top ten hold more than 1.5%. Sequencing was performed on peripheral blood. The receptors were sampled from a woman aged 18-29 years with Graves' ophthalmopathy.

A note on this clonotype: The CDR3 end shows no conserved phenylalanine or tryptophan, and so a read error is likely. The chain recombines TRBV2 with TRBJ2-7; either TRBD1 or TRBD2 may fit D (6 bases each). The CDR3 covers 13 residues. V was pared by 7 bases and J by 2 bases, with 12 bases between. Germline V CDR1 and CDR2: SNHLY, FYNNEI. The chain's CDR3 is CASKGGRTYEQYL. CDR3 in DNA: TGTGCCAGCAAGGGGGGCCGGACCTACGAGCAGTACCTC.

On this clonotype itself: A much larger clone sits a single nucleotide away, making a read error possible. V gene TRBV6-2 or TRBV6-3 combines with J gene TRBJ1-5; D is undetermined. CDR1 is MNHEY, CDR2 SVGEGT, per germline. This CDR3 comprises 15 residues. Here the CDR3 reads CASSLLLVSNQSQHF. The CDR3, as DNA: TGTGCCAGCAGTCTCCTCCTGGTGTCCAATCAGTCCCAGCATTTT.

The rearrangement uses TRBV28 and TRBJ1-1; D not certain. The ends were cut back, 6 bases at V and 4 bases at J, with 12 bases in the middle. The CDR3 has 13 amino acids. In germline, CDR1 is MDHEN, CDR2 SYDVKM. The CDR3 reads CASRSTETTEAFF. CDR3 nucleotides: TGTGCCAGCAGATCGACGGAGACCACTGAAGCTTTCTTT.

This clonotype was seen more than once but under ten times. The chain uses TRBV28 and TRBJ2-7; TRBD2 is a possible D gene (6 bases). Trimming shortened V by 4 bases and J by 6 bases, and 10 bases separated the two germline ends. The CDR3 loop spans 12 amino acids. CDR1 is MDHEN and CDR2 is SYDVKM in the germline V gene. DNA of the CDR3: TGTGCCAGCAGTTCGGCGCGGGGCGAGCAGTACTTC. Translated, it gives CASSSARGEQYF.

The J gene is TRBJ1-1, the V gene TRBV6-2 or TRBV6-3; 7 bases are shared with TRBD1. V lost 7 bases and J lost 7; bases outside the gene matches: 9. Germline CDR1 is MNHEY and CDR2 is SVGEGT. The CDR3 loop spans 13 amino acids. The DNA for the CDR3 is TGTGCCAGCACGGCTAACAGGGGTGGTGAAGCTTTCTTT. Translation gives CASTANRGGEAFF.

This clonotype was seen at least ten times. The CDR3 sequence is CASSPGGVQDRPQYF. CDR3 nucleotide sequence: TGTGCCAGCAGCCCAGGTGGGGTACAGGACCGACCGCAGTACTTC. The rearrangement joins TRBV7-6 to TRBJ2-7; D perhaps matches TRBD1 (5 bases). The CDR3 runs 15 residues. V lost 5 bases, J lost 9 bases, and 23 bases lay in between. Germline CDR1 is SGHVS and CDR2 is FNYEAQ. Combining the CDR3 with reference TRBV7-6 and TRBJ2-7 gives the whole variable domain GAGVSQSPRYKVTKRGQDVALRCDPISGHVSLYWYRQALGQGPEFLTYFNYEAQQDKSGLPNDRFSAERPEGSISTLTIQRTEQRDSAMYRCASSPGGVQDRPQYFGPGTRLTVT.

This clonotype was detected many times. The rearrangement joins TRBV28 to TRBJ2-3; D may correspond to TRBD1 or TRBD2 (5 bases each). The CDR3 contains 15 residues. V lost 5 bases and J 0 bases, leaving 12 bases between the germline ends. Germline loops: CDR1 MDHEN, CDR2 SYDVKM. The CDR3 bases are TGTGCCAGCAGTCCCCCGGGACGAAGCACAGATACGCAGTATTTT. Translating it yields CASSPPGRSTDTQYF.

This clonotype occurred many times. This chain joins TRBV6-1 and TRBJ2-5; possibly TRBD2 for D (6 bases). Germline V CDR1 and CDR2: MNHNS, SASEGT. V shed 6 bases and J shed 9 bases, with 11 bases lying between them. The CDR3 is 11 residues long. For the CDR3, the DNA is TGTGCCAGCAGGGATTGGGAGGCCCAGTACTTC. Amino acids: CASRDWEAQYF.

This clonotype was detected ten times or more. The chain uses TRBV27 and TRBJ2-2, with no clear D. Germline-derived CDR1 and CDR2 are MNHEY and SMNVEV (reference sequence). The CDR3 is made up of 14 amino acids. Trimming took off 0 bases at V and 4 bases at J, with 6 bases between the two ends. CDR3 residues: CASSLSRGTGELFF. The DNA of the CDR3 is TGTGCCAGCAGTTTATCGCGCGGCACCGGGGAGCTGTTTTTT.

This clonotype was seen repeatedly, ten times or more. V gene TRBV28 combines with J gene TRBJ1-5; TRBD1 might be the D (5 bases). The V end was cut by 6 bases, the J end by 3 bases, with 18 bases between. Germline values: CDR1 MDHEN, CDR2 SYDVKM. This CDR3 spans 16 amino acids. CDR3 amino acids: CASRSRQAGDNQPQHF. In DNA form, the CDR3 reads TGTGCCAGCAGATCGAGGCAGGCGGGGGACAATCAGCCCCAGCATTTT. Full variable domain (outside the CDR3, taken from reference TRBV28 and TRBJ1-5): DVKVTQSSRYLVKRTGEKVFLECVQDMDHENMFWYRQDPGLGLRLIYFSYDVKMKEKGDIPEGYSVSREKKERFSLILESASTNQTSMYLCASRSRQAGDNQPQHFGDGTRLSIL.

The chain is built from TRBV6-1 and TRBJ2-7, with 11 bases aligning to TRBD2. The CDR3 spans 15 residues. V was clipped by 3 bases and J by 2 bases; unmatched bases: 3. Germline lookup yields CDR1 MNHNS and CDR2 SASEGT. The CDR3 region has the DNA TGTGCCAGCAGTGAGCCGGGACTAGCGGCCTACGAGCAGTACTTC. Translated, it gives CASSEPGLAAYEQYF.

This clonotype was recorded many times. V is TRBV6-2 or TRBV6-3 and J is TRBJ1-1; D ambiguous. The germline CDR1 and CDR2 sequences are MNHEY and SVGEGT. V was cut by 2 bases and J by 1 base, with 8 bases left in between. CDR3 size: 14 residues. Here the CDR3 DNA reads TGTGCCAGCAGTTACCCAGGCCCGAACACTGAAGCTTTCTTT. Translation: CASSYPGPNTEAFF.

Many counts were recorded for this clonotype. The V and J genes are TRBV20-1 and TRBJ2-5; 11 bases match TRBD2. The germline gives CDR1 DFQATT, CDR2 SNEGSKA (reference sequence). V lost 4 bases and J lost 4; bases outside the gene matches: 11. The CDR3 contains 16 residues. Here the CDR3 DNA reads TGCAGTGCTATGCTCTCTAGCGGGGGGTTATCAGAGACCCAGTACTTC. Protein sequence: CSAMLSSGGLSETQYF.

CDR3 DNA: TGTGCCAGCGTAATTACAGGGTTGGAGACCCAGTACTTC. Amino acids: CASVITGLETQYF. The genes are TRBV12-3 or TRBV12-4 and TRBJ2-5, with D perhaps matching TRBD1 (6 bases). This CDR3 is 13 amino acids long. V was cut by 8 bases and J by 5 bases, with 15 bases left in between.

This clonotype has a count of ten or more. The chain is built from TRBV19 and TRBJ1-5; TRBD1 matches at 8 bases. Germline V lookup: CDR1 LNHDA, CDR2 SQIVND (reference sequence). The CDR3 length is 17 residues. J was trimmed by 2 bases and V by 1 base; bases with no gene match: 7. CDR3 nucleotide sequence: TGTGCCAGTAGTATAGGTTTACAGGGACAGGGCAATCAGCCCCAGCATTTT. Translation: CASSIGLQGQGNQPQHF.

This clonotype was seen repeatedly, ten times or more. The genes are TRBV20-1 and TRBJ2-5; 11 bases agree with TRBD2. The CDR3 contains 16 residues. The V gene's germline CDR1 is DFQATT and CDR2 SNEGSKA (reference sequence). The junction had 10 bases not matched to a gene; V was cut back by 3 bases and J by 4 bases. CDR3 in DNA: TGCAGTGCTAGTAGTCTAGCGGGGGGCTTGGGAGAGACCCAGTACTTC. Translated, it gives CSASSLAGGLGETQYF.

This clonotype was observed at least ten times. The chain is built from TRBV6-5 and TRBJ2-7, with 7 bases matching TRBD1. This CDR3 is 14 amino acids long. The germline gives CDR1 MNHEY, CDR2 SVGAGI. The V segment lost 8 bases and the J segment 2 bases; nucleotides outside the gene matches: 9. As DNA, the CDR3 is TGTGCCAGCCGTCCCTATACAGGGGCCTACGAGCAGTACTTC. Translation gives CASRPYTGAYEQYF.

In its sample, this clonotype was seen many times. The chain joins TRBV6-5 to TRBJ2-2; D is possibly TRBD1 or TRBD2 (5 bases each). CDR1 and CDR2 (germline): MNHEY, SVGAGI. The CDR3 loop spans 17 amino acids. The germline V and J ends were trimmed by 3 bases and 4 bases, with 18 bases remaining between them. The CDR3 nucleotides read TGTGCCAGCAGTTATGCCCGGGGCACCACCTTCACCGGGGAGCTGTTTTTT. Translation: CASSYARGTTFTGELFF.

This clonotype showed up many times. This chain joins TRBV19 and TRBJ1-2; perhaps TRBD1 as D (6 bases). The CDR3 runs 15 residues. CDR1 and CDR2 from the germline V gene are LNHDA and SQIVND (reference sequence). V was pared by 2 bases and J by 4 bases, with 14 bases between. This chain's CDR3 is CASSISIQGTYGYTF. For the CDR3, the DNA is TGTGCCAGTAGTATATCCATACAGGGTACCTATGGCTACACCTTC.

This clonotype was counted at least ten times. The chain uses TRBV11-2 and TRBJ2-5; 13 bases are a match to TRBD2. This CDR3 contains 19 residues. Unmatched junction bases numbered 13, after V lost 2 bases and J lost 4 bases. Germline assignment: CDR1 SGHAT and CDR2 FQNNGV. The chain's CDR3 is CASSLSRTSGRGRRETQYF. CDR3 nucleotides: TGTGCCAGCAGCTTATCAAGGACTAGCGGGAGAGGACGGAGAGAGACCCAGTACTTC.

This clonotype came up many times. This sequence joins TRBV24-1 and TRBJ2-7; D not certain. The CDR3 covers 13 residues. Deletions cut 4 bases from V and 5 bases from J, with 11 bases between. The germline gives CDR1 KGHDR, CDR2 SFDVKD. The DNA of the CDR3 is TGTGCCACCAGTGACCTCCGGACCCACGAGCAGTACTTC. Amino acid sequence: CATSDLRTHEQYF.